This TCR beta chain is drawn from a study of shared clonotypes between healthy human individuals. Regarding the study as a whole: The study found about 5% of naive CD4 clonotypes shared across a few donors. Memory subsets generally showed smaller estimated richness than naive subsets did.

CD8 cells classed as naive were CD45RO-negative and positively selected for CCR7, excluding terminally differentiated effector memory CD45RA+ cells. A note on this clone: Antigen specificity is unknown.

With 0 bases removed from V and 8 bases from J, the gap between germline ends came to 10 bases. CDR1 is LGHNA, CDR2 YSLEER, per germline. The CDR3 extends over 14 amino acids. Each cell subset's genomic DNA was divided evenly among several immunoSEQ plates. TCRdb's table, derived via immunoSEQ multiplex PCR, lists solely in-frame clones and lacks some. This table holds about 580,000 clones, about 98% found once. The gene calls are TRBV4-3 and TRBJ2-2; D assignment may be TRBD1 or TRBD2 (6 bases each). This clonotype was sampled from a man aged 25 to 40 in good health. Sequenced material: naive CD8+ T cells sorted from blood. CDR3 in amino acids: CASSQDGGTGELFF. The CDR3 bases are TGCGCCAGCAGCCAAGATGGGGGGACAGGGGAGCTGTTTTTT.